These 30 T cell receptor beta chains share one sample of origin, sequenced in a study of cytomegalovirus exposure and HLA in healthy donors. The study ran its PCR with 60 Vbeta and 13 Jbeta primers. The method was immunoSEQ multiplex PCR; TCRdb's version includes in-frame clones alone and lacks a portion of them. The sample consists of approximately 120,000 clones, approximately 85% of them appearing once. The sample consisted of PBMCs. The receptors derive from a woman aged 30 to 39 in good health and CMV-seropositive.

This chain joins TRBV27 and TRBJ2-7, with 7 bases lining up with TRBD1. The CDR3 length is 14 residues. Germline values: CDR1 MNHEY, CDR2 SMNVEV (reference sequence). V shed 3 bases and J 4 bases; nucleotides not matched to a gene: 6. The CDR3 DNA follows: TGTGCCAGCAGTTTCCGGGACAGACCTTACGAGCAGTACTTC. Its protein is CASSFRDRPYEQYF.

The chain has TRBV28 and TRBJ1-2, with a possible D match to TRBD1 (5 bases). There are 14 residues in the CDR3. Trimming cost V 6 bases and J 7 bases, with 18 bases left between them. Germline values: CDR1 MDHEN, CDR2 SYDVKM. CDR3 region: CASSTTGGPRGYTF. In DNA form, the CDR3 reads TGTGCCAGCAGCACCACAGGTGGCCCTCGTGGCTACACCTTC.

This clone was seen only once. The J gene is TRBJ2-7, the V gene TRBV28, with D perhaps matching TRBD2 (5 bases). Germline V gene lookup returns CDR1 MDHEN and CDR2 SYDVKM. The CDR3 covers 14 residues. Trimming cost V 2 bases and J 3 bases, with 11 bases left between them. CDR3: CASSLLAGLYEQYF. The CDR3 DNA reads as TGTGCCAGCAGTTTACTGGCGGGTCTCTACGAGCAGTACTTC.

The chain recombines TRBV10-3 with TRBJ1-2; TRBD1 aligns across 9 bases. The V and J ends lost 7 bases and 7 bases, in that order; junction bases with no gene match: 4. This CDR3 has 12 residues. The germline gives CDR1 ENHRY, CDR2 SYGVKD. This CDR3 reads CAITTGGGGYTF. The DNA for the CDR3 is TGTGCCATCACCACAGGGGGCGGTGGCTACACCTTC.

The V call is TRBV29-1, the J call TRBJ2-3; 7 bases map to TRBD1. V lost 7 bases and J lost 5; bases outside the gene matches: 18. The CDR3 is made up of 16 amino acids. The V gene's germline CDR1 is SQVTM and CDR2 ANQGSEA. This chain's CDR3 is CSARILTGKRGDTQYF. The DNA for the CDR3 is TGCAGCGCTCGAATTTTGACAGGGAAGAGAGGAGATACGCAGTATTTT.

The V and J genes are TRBV5-5 and TRBJ2-5, with 8 bases identical to TRBD2. From germline, CDR1 is SGHKS and CDR2 YYEKEE (reference sequence). The CDR3 totals 12 residues. The junction had 1 base not matched to a gene; V was cut back by 4 bases and J by 5 bases. The CDR3 sequence: CASSASGETQYF. The CDR3 region has the DNA TGTGCCAGCAGCGCTAGCGGGGAGACCCAGTACTTC.

The chain links TRBV10-3 to TRBJ2-2, with 11 bases that match TRBD2. The length of the CDR3 is 16 residues. Germline V lookup: CDR1 ENHRY, CDR2 SYGVKD. J gave up 5 bases and V 4 bases, and 6 bases lay outside the gene matches. The CDR3 spells CAISGLAGGSTGELFF. DNA of the CDR3: TGTGCCATCAGTGGCCTAGCGGGAGGTTCGACCGGGGAGCTGTTTTTT.

This clone was detected only once. The chain has TRBV28 and TRBJ1-5; 9 positions match TRBD1. From germline, CDR1 is MDHEN and CDR2 SYDVKM. With 3 bases clipped from V and 8 bases from J, the junction kept 5 bases outside the gene matches. The CDR3 covers 14 residues. CDR3 DNA sequence: TGTGCCAGCAGTTTGGGGACAGGGCGGGAGCCCCAGCATTTT. As protein: CASSLGTGREPQHF.

This chain links TRBV6-5 with TRBJ2-5; TRBD1 matches at 9 bases. CDR3 size: 14 residues. In germline, CDR1 is MNHEY, CDR2 SVGAGI. The V and J ends lost 6 bases and 4 bases, in that order; junction bases with no gene match: 6. CDR3 sequence (DNA): TGTGCCAGCAGCGATCGGGACAGGGCAGAGACCCAGTACTTC. This encodes CASSDRDRAETQYF.

The genes are TRBV2 and TRBJ1-2; no definite D call. The CDR3 contains 11 residues. Germline CDR1 reads SNHLY; CDR2 reads FYNNEI. Trimming stripped 2 bases from V and 7 bases from J, with 5 bases between. As DNA, the CDR3 is TGTGCCAGCAGTGAATGGGCTGGCTACACCTTC. Protein product: CASSEWAGYTF.

The rearrangement joins TRBV6-1 to TRBJ1-1, with D unresolved. With 8 bases removed from V and 1 base from J, the gap between germline ends came to 5 bases. The CDR3 is made up of 11 amino acids. The germline CDR1 and CDR2 sequences are MNHNS and SASEGT. DNA of the CDR3: TGTGCCAGCCCGTGGAACACTGAAGCTTTCTTT. It yields the protein CASPWNTEAFF.

This chain uses TRBV9 with TRBJ2-1; D is perhaps TRBD2 (7 bases). The ends were cut back, 2 bases at V and 3 bases at J, with 12 bases in the middle. The germline V gene encodes CDR1 SGDLS and CDR2 YYNGEE. The CDR3 sequence is 15 residues long. Here the CDR3 reads CASSVEGDYYNEQFF. Written as DNA, the CDR3 is TGTGCCAGCAGCGTGGAGGGGGACTACTACAATGAGCAGTTCTTC.

The J gene is TRBJ1-5, the V gene TRBV27; no firm D call. The germline gives CDR1 MNHEY, CDR2 SMNVEV (reference sequence). V lost 6 bases, J lost 1 base, and 13 bases lay in between. The CDR3 extends over 15 amino acids. The DNA of the CDR3 is TGTGCCAGCAGCCAGTACCCCGGGAGCAATCAGCCCCAGCATTTT. It yields the protein CASSQYPGSNQPQHF.

This chain connects TRBV5-1 to TRBJ2-1; 15 nucleotides agree with TRBD2. V lost 3 bases and J lost 4; bases outside the gene matches: 5. There are 17 residues in the CDR3. Looked up from germline, CDR1 is SGHRS and CDR2 is YFSETQ. This chain's CDR3 is CASSSGLAGGEYNEQFF. The CDR3 DNA reads as TGCGCCAGCAGCTCCGGACTAGCGGGGGGGGAGTACAATGAGCAGTTCTTC.

This chain links TRBV6-1 with TRBJ2-1; 9 nucleotides align to TRBD1. Germline CDR1 MNHNS, CDR2 SASEGT. This CDR3 contains 14 residues. V was pared by 8 bases and J by 2 bases, with 4 bases of the junction left unmatched. The CDR3 spells CASPRDRAYNEQFF. CDR3 sequence (DNA): TGTGCCAGCCCCCGGGACAGGGCCTACAATGAGCAGTTCTTC.

The chain recombines TRBV2 with TRBJ2-7; D is uncertain. This CDR3 region has 11 residues. The germline V gene encodes CDR1 SNHLY and CDR2 FYNNEI. V gave up 7 bases and J gave up 2 bases, with 6 bases separating them. The DNA of the CDR3 is TGTGCCAGCACCACTGCCTACGAGCAGTACTTC. It encodes CASTTAYEQYF.

This clone was observed once. V gene TRBV9 combines with J gene TRBJ2-3, with D tentatively TRBD2 (5 bases). Trimming pared 0 bases from V and 10 bases from J, leaving 18 bases between. CDR3 size: 15 residues. CDR1 and CDR2 (germline): SGDLS, YYNGEE. This CDR3 reads CASSVAAEAVGAQYF. The CDR3 DNA reads as TGTGCCAGCAGCGTAGCTGCAGAGGCAGTCGGGGCGCAGTATTTT.

This chain links TRBV6-1 with TRBJ2-5; perhaps TRBD1 as D (6 bases). Trimming took 3 bases from V and 6 from J, leaving 11 bases between them. This CDR3 contains 13 residues. From germline, CDR1 is MNHNS and CDR2 SASEGT. CDR3 residues: CASSDSGVKTQYF. As DNA, the CDR3 is TGTGCCAGCAGTGACTCAGGGGTCAAGACCCAGTACTTC.

The rearrangement links TRBV20-1 to TRBJ1-4; D unclear. Germline-derived CDR1 and CDR2 are DFQATT and SNEGSKA (reference sequence). V shed 6 bases and J shed 11 bases, with 10 bases lying between them. The CDR3 extends over 10 amino acids. Here the CDR3 reads CSADLEKLFF. The DNA for the CDR3 is TGCAGTGCCGATCTCGAGAAACTGTTTTTT.

The chain couples TRBV11-2 to TRBJ2-7, with 9 bases fitting TRBD2. This CDR3 region has 13 residues. Germline trimming cut 7 bases from V and 7 bases from J; bases unmatched to any gene: 8. The germline V gene has CDR1 SGHAT and CDR2 FQNNGV. The CDR3 loop reads CASIPTSGEEQYF. The CDR3 DNA follows: TGTGCCAGCATTCCGACTAGCGGAGAGGAGCAGTACTTC.

This chain links TRBV6-1 with TRBJ1-1; D remains unclear. Germline CDR1 MNHNS, CDR2 SASEGT. CDR3 size: 13 residues. Trimming took 8 bases from V and 4 from J, leaving 14 bases between them. Here the CDR3 DNA reads TGTGCCAGCGAGCGGCGGGGAGGCACTGAAGCTTTCTTT. As protein: CASERRGGTEAFF.

This clone has more than one count but fewer than ten. This chain joins TRBV15 and TRBJ2-1; TRBD2 agrees at 8 bases. Trimming at V came to 4 bases and at J to 2 bases, leaving 10 bases not matched to a gene. The germline V gene has CDR1 LNHNV and CDR2 YYDKDF (reference sequence). The CDR3 contains 17 residues. In DNA form, the CDR3 reads TGTGCCACCAGCATGTCACCCAGCGGGAGAGCCTACAATGAGCAGTTCTTC. It yields the protein CATSMSPSGRAYNEQFF.

This clone was seen a single time. This chain links TRBV5-1 with TRBJ1-2; D is unresolved. Deletions cut 1 base from V and 3 bases from J, with 7 bases between. Germline CDR1 reads SGHRS; CDR2 reads YFSETQ. This CDR3 has 13 residues. This chain's CDR3 is CASSLRGDYGYTF. DNA for the CDR3: TGCGCCAGCAGCTTGCGGGGAGACTATGGCTACACCTTC.

V is TRBV6-7 and J is TRBJ2-7; 7 positions match TRBD1. TRBV6-7 is an open reading frame, and its role is uncertain. The CDR3 loop spans 14 amino acids. J lost 6 bases, V lost 4 bases, and 9 bases had no gene match. The CDR3 DNA sequence: TGTGCCAGCAGTTCCCCGACAGGGTGGTGCGAGCAGTACTTC. This sequence encodes CASSSPTGWCEQYF.

The CDR3 DNA reads TGTGCCAGCTCACCCCCAGGTGCAACTAATGAAAAACTGTTTTTT. Translation: CASSPPGATNEKLFF. This chain connects TRBV18 to TRBJ1-4; D not certain. The CDR3 is 15 amino acids. The V end was cut by 3 bases, the J end by 0 bases, with 8 bases between. CDR1 is KGHSH, CDR2 LQKENI, per germline. Looking up the rest from reference TRBV18 and TRBJ1-4 gives the full variable domain: NAGVMQNPRHLVRRRGQEARLRCSPMKGHSHVYWYRQLPEEGLKFMVYLQKENIIDESGMPKERFSAEFPKEGPSILRIQQVVRGDSAAYFCASSPPGATNEKLFFGSGTQLSVL.

The chain uses TRBV29-1 and TRBJ2-5, with 8 bases identical to TRBD1. Germline assignment: CDR1 SQVTM and CDR2 ANQGSEA. The CDR3 is 13 residues long. Trimming removed 5 bases from V and 5 bases from J; junction bases left unmatched: 7. The CDR3 DNA reads as TGCAGCGTTCGCGGCAGGGGGCTGGAGACCCAGTACTTC. This codes for CSVRGRGLETQYF.

The chain combines TRBV14 with TRBJ2-3, with D perhaps matching TRBD2 (5 bases). The germline V and J ends were trimmed by 7 bases and 6 bases, with 14 bases remaining between them. The germline V gene has CDR1 SGHDN and CDR2 FVKESK. The CDR3 runs to 13 residues. CDR3 sequence: CASKGSGRDTQYF. DNA of the CDR3: TGTGCCAGCAAAGGGAGTGGACGCGATACGCAGTATTTT.

CDR3 nucleotide sequence: TGTGCCAGCAGCCCCCGAGAAGGGGGAAGCGGCTACACCTTC. Its translation is CASSPREGGSGYTF. This rearrangement joins TRBV7-3 to TRBJ1-2; possible D gene TRBD1, 6 bases. V shed 5 bases and J shed 8 bases, with 18 bases lying between them. Per germline, CDR1 SGHTA and CDR2 FQGTGA. The CDR3 loop spans 14 amino acids.

The gene calls are TRBV9 and TRBJ2-5, with D perhaps matching TRBD2 (5 bases). The V gene's germline CDR1 is SGDLS and CDR2 YYNGEE. V gave up 0 bases and J gave up 5 bases, with 14 bases separating them. CDR3 size: 15 residues. The CDR3 protein is CASSVGLSGGETQYF. Written as DNA, the CDR3 is TGTGCCAGCAGCGTAGGGCTTTCCGGCGGGGAGACCCAGTACTTC.

Comment on this clone: Other DNA sequences of this sample code for an identical CDR3. The chain recombines TRBV6-6 with TRBJ2-7; 7 nucleotides agree with TRBD2. The germline V gene encodes CDR1 MNHNY and CDR2 SVGAGI (reference sequence). The CDR3 is 15 residues long. The V and J ends lost 2 bases and 6 bases, in that order; junction bases with no gene match: 10. The CDR3 DNA reads as TGTGCCAGCAGTTACCAGCGGGACTCCCCGGGCGAGCAGTACTTC. It encodes CASSYQRDSPGEQYF.